The 11 T cell receptor beta chains below all came from one sample that was sequenced in a study of cytomegalovirus exposure and HLA in healthy donors. The PCR was carried out with 60 Vbeta primers and 13 Jbeta primers. Produced via immunoSEQ multiplex PCR; TCRdb's table is partial and in-frame only. The table includes some 190,000 clones, around 78% detected once. Source material: PBMCs. The receptors come from a man aged 18 to 30 in good health and CMV-seronegative.

The chain employs TRBV6-1 and TRBJ1-2, with 7 bases matching TRBD1. V shed 1 base and J 6 bases; nucleotides not matched to a gene: 8. Germline CDR1 and CDR2: MNHNS and SASEGT. CDR3 length: 15 residues. CDR3 nucleotides: TGTGCCAGCAGTGAAGTGGGGGTCAGGGGGGATGGCTACACCTTC. Translated: CASSEVGVRGDGYTF.

The V and J genes are TRBV9 and TRBJ2-1, with TRBD2 as a possible D gene (6 bases). The CDR3 consists of 15 residues. Trimming removed 1 base from V and 5 bases from J, with 13 bases in between. CDR1 is SGDLS and CDR2 is YYNGEE in the germline V gene. CDR3 DNA: TGTGCCAGCAGCGTATTACTAGCTGGGGACAATGAGCAGTTCTTC. Protein: CASSVLLAGDNEQFF. The full variable domain, in which reference TRBV9 and TRBJ2-1 provide the parts outside the CDR3, is DSGVTQTPKHLITATGQRVTLRCSPRSGDLSVYWYQQSLDQGLQFLIQYYNGEERAKGNILERFSAQQFPDLHSELNLSSLELGDSALYFCASSVLLAGDNEQFFGPGTRLTVL.

The chain joins TRBV7-9 to TRBJ2-4; possibly TRBD1 for D (6 bases). V lost 2 bases, J lost 3 bases, and 14 bases lay in between. The germline V gene encodes CDR1 SEHNR and CDR2 FQNEAQ (reference sequence). The length of the CDR3 is 16 residues. The CDR3 nucleotides are TGTGCCAGCAGCTTAAGAGCAGGGGATGGCAAAAACATTCAGTACTTC. It codes for CASSLRAGDGKNIQYF.

This sequence joins TRBV5-1 and TRBJ1-1; no clear D gene. In germline, CDR1 is SGHRS, CDR2 YFSETQ. The V end was cut by 4 bases, the J end by 4 bases, with 11 bases between. The CDR3 covers 13 residues. CDR3 sequence reads: CASSSQGSTEAFF. In DNA, the CDR3 is TGCGCCAGCAGCAGCCAAGGGAGCACTGAAGCTTTCTTT.

The chain combines TRBV2 with TRBJ2-3; tentative D call: TRBD1 (6 bases). There are 12 residues in the CDR3. CDR1 is SNHLY and CDR2 is FYNNEI in the germline V gene. V shed 6 bases and J shed 5 bases, with 9 bases lying between them. The CDR3 loop is CASRDRRDTQYF. The CDR3 DNA reads as TGTGCCAGCAGGGACAGACGAGATACGCAGTATTTT. Looking up the rest from reference TRBV2 and TRBJ2-3 gives the full variable domain: EPEVTQTPSHQVTQMGQEVILRCVPISNHLYFYWYRQILGQKVEFLVSFYNNEISEKSEIFDDQFSVERPDGSNFTLKIRSTKLEDSAMYFCASRDRRDTQYFGPGTRLTVL.

The chain is built from TRBV5-1 and TRBJ1-1; D gene uncertain. The CDR3 totals 15 residues. The V gene lost 0 bases and the J gene lost 7 bases, with 16 bases spanning the gap. CDR1 and CDR2 (germline): SGHRS, YFSETQ. Written as DNA, the CDR3 is TGCGCCAGCAGCTTGGCGGCGGTTTGGGTTGGTGAAGCTTTCTTT. Residues: CASSLAAVWVGEAFF.

The genes are TRBV28 and TRBJ1-5; tentatively, D is TRBD1 (5 bases). Trimming removed 3 bases at V and 6 bases at J, with 12 bases between. Germline CDR1 and CDR2: MDHEN and SYDVKM. The CDR3 runs 14 residues. Here the CDR3 reads CASSFGGRSQPQHF. In nucleotides, the CDR3 is TGTGCCAGCAGTTTTGGGGGGAGAAGTCAGCCCCAGCATTTT. Together with reference TRBV28 and TRBJ1-5, the CDR3 gives the full variable domain: DVKVTQSSRYLVKRTGEKVFLECVQDMDHENMFWYRQDPGLGLRLIYFSYDVKMKEKGDIPEGYSVSREKKERFSLILESASTNQTSMYLCASSFGGRSQPQHFGDGTRLSIL.

The chain has TRBV28 and TRBJ1-1; 8 nucleotides match TRBD1. J lost 2 bases, V lost 3 bases, and 5 bases had no gene match. This CDR3 contains 15 residues. Germline V gene sequence: CDR1 MDHEN, CDR2 SYDVKM. CDR3 nucleotide sequence: TGTGCCAGCAGTTTTCCCAGGGGGCGCAACACTGAAGCTTTCTTT. This encodes CASSFPRGRNTEAFF.

The rearrangement links TRBV7-8 to TRBJ1-2; TRBD1 might be the D (6 bases). Germline CDR1 reads SGHVS; CDR2 reads FQNEAQ. Between the trimmed V and J ends, which lost 7 bases and 0 bases, there was a span of 27 bases. The CDR3 length is 19 residues. The CDR3 DNA sequence: TGTGCCAGCAACCCCTACGGGATTCGGGCAGGGGCTTCTAACTATGGCTACACCTTC. Translated, it gives CASNPYGIRAGASNYGYTF.

The chain joins TRBV19 to TRBJ2-3; no reliable D call. The CDR3 extends over 15 amino acids. The V gene's germline CDR1 is LNHDA and CDR2 SQIVND (reference sequence). With 7 bases removed from V and 0 bases from J, the gap between germline ends came to 14 bases. The CDR3 is CASTSEEDSTDTQYF. The CDR3 DNA reads as TGTGCCAGTACTTCAGAGGAAGATAGCACAGATACGCAGTATTTT.

This sequence joins TRBV7-9 and TRBJ1-5; 8 positions match TRBD1. Germline lookup yields CDR1 SEHNR and CDR2 FQNEAQ (reference sequence). The V segment lost 5 bases and the J segment 3 bases; nucleotides outside the gene matches: 9. This CDR3 spans 16 amino acids. The CDR3 region has the DNA TGTGCCAGCAGCCTCACAGGGGACAGGTACAATCAGCCCCAGCATTTT. Amino acids: CASSLTGDRYNQPQHF.